Given below is one T cell receptor beta chain in context. These data come from a study of blood T cell repertoires in COVID-19. Study summary: Samples came from the United States, Italy and Spain, spanning acute and convalescent COVID-19.

Assay: immunoSEQ multiplex PCR; the TCRdb copy retains only in-frame clones and omits some. This table holds roughly 230,000 clones, almost 90% found once. Seattle patients were enrolled during active infection and followed longitudinally. Germline-derived CDR1 and CDR2 are SEHNR and FQNEAQ (reference sequence). This CDR3 comprises 13 residues. The V end lost 5 bases, the J end lost 0 bases, and 8 bases lay between the germline ends. The J gene is TRBJ2-7, the V gene TRBV7-9, with D possibly matching TRBD1 (5 bases). The TCR was taken from a woman aged 55-70 years with COVID-19, enrolled during active disease. Sequences were obtained from peripheral blood. The CDR3 sequence: CASSNRSSYEQYF. The CDR3 DNA is TGTGCCAGCAGCAACAGGTCCTCCTACGAGCAGTACTTC.